A single sample is the source of the 28 T cell receptor beta chains below, sequenced in a study of blood T cell repertoires in COVID-19. This table comes from immunoSEQ multiplex PCR, and its TCRdb copy is limited to in-frame clones, with some not included. The profile covers just over 300,000 clones, with 85% to 90% appearing a single time and approximately 4.1% taken by the ten largest. The sequenced sample consisted of PBMCs or T cells enriched from blood (not recorded which). These TCRs come from a man younger than 45 who had recovered from COVID-19.

The chain links TRBV13 to TRBJ1-1; 7 bases are a match to TRBD1. Unmatched junction bases numbered 1, after V lost 5 bases and J lost 1 base. The germline gives CDR1 PRHDT, CDR2 FYEKMQ (reference sequence). The CDR3 runs to 13 residues. The CDR3 reads CASSGTENTEAFF. In DNA form, the CDR3 reads TGTGCCAGCAGCGGGACAGAGAACACTGAAGCTTTCTTT.

The V and J genes are TRBV7-2 and TRBJ2-7, with TRBD2 matching over 8 bases. Germline trimming cut 4 bases from V and 3 bases from J; bases unmatched to any gene: 8. The CDR3 runs to 15 residues. Germline assignment: CDR1 SGHTA and CDR2 FQGNSA. DNA for the CDR3: TGTGCCAGCAGCTCAGGCCTAGCGGGCCTCTACGAGCAGTACTTC. This codes for CASSSGLAGLYEQYF.

The V call is TRBV2, the J call TRBJ2-3, with 12 bases identical to TRBD2. The germline V gene has CDR1 SNHLY and CDR2 FYNNEI. This CDR3 is built from 19 residues. V dropped 7 bases and J dropped 2; count of bases not matched to a gene: 16. CDR3 residues: CASTRRWTSGITDTDTQYF. In DNA, the CDR3 is TGTGCCAGCACGCGTCGTTGGACTAGCGGGATAACAGACACAGATACGCAGTATTTT.

The V call is TRBV9, the J call TRBJ1-1; D not resolved. Germline V lookup: CDR1 SGDLS, CDR2 YYNGEE. Trimming removed 6 bases at V and 4 bases at J, with 19 bases between. The CDR3 length is 15 residues. The CDR3 reads CASTYYRDSGTEAFF. In nucleotides, the CDR3 is TGTGCCAGCACCTATTACCGTGACTCGGGCACTGAAGCTTTCTTT. The complete variable domain, with remaining parts taken from reference TRBV9 and TRBJ1-1, reads DSGVTQTPKHLITATGQRVTLRCSPRSGDLSVYWYQQSLDQGLQFLIQYYNGEERAKGNILERFSAQQFPDLHSELNLSSLELGDSALYFCASTYYRDSGTEAFFGQGTRLTVV.

The V and J genes are TRBV6-5 and TRBJ2-7, with 8 bases lining up with TRBD1. This CDR3 contains 15 residues. The germline CDR1 and CDR2 sequences are MNHEY and SVGAGI. J gave up 3 bases and V 7 bases, and 11 bases lay outside the gene matches. In DNA, the CDR3 is TGTGCCAGCAACAAGGGGGGCACAGGGGGCTACGAGCAGTACTTC. It codes for CASNKGGTGGYEQYF.

This clone was counted between two and nine times. The chain couples TRBV14 to TRBJ1-2; D remains unclear. Trimming removed 0 bases from V and 0 bases from J, with 11 bases in between. This CDR3 region has 16 residues. The V gene's germline CDR1 is SGHDN and CDR2 FVKESK. The CDR3 here is CASSQDPARANYGYTF. The CDR3 region has the DNA TGTGCCAGCAGCCAAGACCCGGCGCGGGCTAACTATGGCTACACCTTC. Based on the CDR3 plus reference TRBV14 and TRBJ1-2, the full variable domain is EAGVTQFPSHSVIEKGQTVTLRCDPISGHDNLYWYRRVMGKEIKFLLHFVKESKQDESGMPNNRFLAERTGGTYSTLKVQPAELEDSGVYFCASSQDPARANYGYTFGSGTRLTVV.

CDR3 bases: TGTGCCAGCAGTTATGCAGCCAGGGGCTACGAGCAGTACTTC. Translated: CASSYAARGYEQYF. V and J are TRBV28 and TRBJ2-7; D might be TRBD1 (6 bases). Germline CDR1 MDHEN, CDR2 SYDVKM. The CDR3 extends over 14 amino acids. The V and J ends lost 4 bases and 3 bases respectively, with 13 bases between them.

V and J are TRBV2 and TRBJ1-6, with a weak D call TRBD1 (6 bases). This CDR3 comprises 15 residues. Trimming cost V 6 bases and J 6 bases, with 15 bases left between them. The germline V gene encodes CDR1 SNHLY and CDR2 FYNNEI. DNA for the CDR3: TGTGCCAGCAGAGGTTACGACAGGTCTAATTCACCCCTCCACTTT. As protein: CASRGYDRSNSPLHF.

The J gene is TRBJ2-3, the V gene TRBV3-1 (or the pseudogene TRBV3-2); tentative D call: TRBD2 (7 bases). The germline V gene encodes CDR1 LGHDT and CDR2 YNNKEL (reference sequence). The CDR3 loop spans 17 amino acids. V gave up 0 bases and J gave up 6 bases, with 19 bases separating them. The DNA for the CDR3 is TGTGCCAGCAGCCAAGAAGGAGCGGGGTCGGGGGCGGATACGCAGTATTTT. This sequence encodes CASSQEGAGSGADTQYF.

The chain carries TRBV12-3 or TRBV12-4 and TRBJ2-7, with 9 bases identical to TRBD2. Germline trimming cut 3 bases from V and 7 bases from J; bases unmatched to any gene: 4. The CDR3 totals 13 residues. As DNA, the CDR3 is TGTGCCAGCAGTTTTGGGCTAGCGGGAGAGCAGTACTTC. Its protein is CASSFGLAGEQYF.

The chain carries TRBV28 and TRBJ1-2; tentatively, D is TRBD1 (6 bases). CDR3 length equals 13 residues. Germline-derived CDR1 and CDR2 are MDHEN and SYDVKM. Trimming stripped 2 bases from V and 7 bases from J, with 11 bases between. The CDR3 reads CASSLSRGSGYTF. In nucleotides, the CDR3 is TGTGCCAGCAGTTTAAGCAGGGGAAGTGGCTACACCTTC.

For the CDR3, the DNA is TGTGCCAGTAGTGCCTTAGCGGGGGAAGGTACAGATACGCAGTATTTT. This codes for CASSALAGEGTDTQYF. The genes are TRBV19 and TRBJ2-3; 9 bases are a match to TRBD2. V was pared by 5 bases and J by 3 bases, with 9 bases of the junction left unmatched. Looked up from germline, CDR1 is LNHDA and CDR2 is SQIVND (reference sequence). The CDR3 loop spans 16 amino acids.

On this clone: Other DNA sequences of this sample code for an identical CDR3. The CDR3 bases are TGCGCCAGCAGCCAAGGTAGGGGATCCTACAATGAGCAGTTCTTC. This encodes CASSQGRGSYNEQFF. The chain employs TRBV4-1 and TRBJ2-1; possibly TRBD1 for D (5 bases). Germline V gene lookup returns CDR1 MGHRA and CDR2 YSYEKL. This CDR3 region has 15 residues. Trimming took off 1 base at V and 1 base at J, with 8 bases between the two ends.

The chain carries TRBV14 and TRBJ2-7; no clear D. V was trimmed by 3 bases and J by 0 bases, leaving 18 bases between them. Germline V gene data show CDR1 as SGHDN and CDR2 as FVKESK. CDR3 length equals 17 residues. CDR3 DNA: TGTGCCAGCAGCCATGGGCTGGTGGTCAACCCCTCCTACGAGCAGTACTTC. Protein sequence: CASSHGLVVNPSYEQYF.

The chain recombines TRBV5-8 with TRBJ1-2; no reliable D call. Between the trimmed V and J ends, which lost 3 bases and 6 bases, there was a span of 6 bases. The CDR3 spans 11 residues. CDR1 and CDR2 from the germline V gene are SGHTS and YDEGEE. The CDR3 protein is CASSYSDGYTF. The CDR3 region has the DNA TGTGCCAGCAGCTACTCGGATGGCTACACCTTC.

This chain links TRBV25-1 with TRBJ1-1; D is perhaps TRBD1 (5 bases). V lost 8 bases and J lost 4, with 14 bases in between. The CDR3 totals 13 residues. CDR1 and CDR2 from the germline V gene are MGHDK and SYGVNS. This CDR3 reads CASPRAVTTEAFF. The CDR3 coding sequence is TGTGCCAGCCCCAGGGCGGTGACCACTGAAGCTTTCTTT.

This clone was seen only once. V is TRBV10-2 and J is TRBJ2-7; the D gene is possibly TRBD2 (6 bases). This CDR3 contains 13 residues. Looked up from germline, CDR1 is WSHSY and CDR2 is SAAADI. V was clipped by 10 bases and J by 3 bases, with 16 bases between them. CDR3 sequence: CATRTLGGYEQYF. In DNA, the CDR3 is TGCGCCACCCGGACTCTCGGGGGCTACGAGCAGTACTTC.

The chain uses TRBV4-1 and TRBJ2-7; 8 bases are shared with TRBD1. This CDR3 is built from 16 residues. CDR1 and CDR2 (germline): MGHRA, YSYEKL. Germline trimming cut 4 bases from V and 3 bases from J; bases unmatched to any gene: 11. The CDR3 protein is CASSLYPGQGIYEQYF. The DNA of the CDR3 is TGCGCCAGCAGCCTTTACCCCGGACAGGGAATCTACGAGCAGTACTTC.

This clone was seen more than once but under ten times. The chain couples TRBV27 to TRBJ1-1, with D tentatively TRBD1 (5 bases). Trimming took off 5 bases at V and 2 bases at J, with 21 bases between the two ends. This CDR3 has 17 residues. Per the germline V gene, CDR1 is MNHEY and CDR2 is SMNVEV (reference sequence). The chain's CDR3 is CASSAIGGVGKNTEAFF. The CDR3 DNA reads as TGTGCCAGCAGTGCCATCGGGGGGGTCGGCAAAAACACTGAAGCTTTCTTT.

The V call is TRBV13, the J call TRBJ2-7; 7 bases line up with TRBD1. The germline gives CDR1 PRHDT, CDR2 FYEKMQ (reference sequence). V trimming: 0 bases; J trimming: 4 bases; junction bases outside the gene matches: 6. This CDR3 region has 15 residues. The CDR3: CASSLGRDRSYEQYF. The CDR3 DNA reads as TGTGCCAGCAGCTTAGGCCGGGACAGATCTTACGAGCAGTACTTC.

The CDR3 bases are TGTGCCAGCAGCGTCTATCCCCGGAGTGGGACTGTAAATGAAAAACTGTTTTTT. Its translation is CASSVYPRSGTVNEKLFF. The chain is built from TRBV2 and TRBJ1-4; tentatively, D is TRBD1 (5 bases). V was trimmed by 6 bases and J by 5 bases, leaving 25 bases between them. The CDR3 is 18 amino acids. Germline CDR1 and CDR2: SNHLY and FYNNEI. Full variable domain (rest looked up from reference TRBV2 and TRBJ1-4): EPEVTQTPSHQVTQMGQEVILRCVPISNHLYFYWYRQILGQKVEFLVSFYNNEISEKSEIFDDQFSVERPDGSNFTLKIRSTKLEDSAMYFCASSVYPRSGTVNEKLFFGSGTQLSVL.

This clone has a handful of counts. The rearrangement links TRBV5-1 to TRBJ1-3, with D uncertain. The CDR3 totals 11 residues. The germline V and J ends were trimmed by 5 bases and 8 bases, with 8 bases remaining between them. Per the germline V gene, CDR1 is SGHRS and CDR2 is YFSETQ. The CDR3 sequence is CASRVGDTIYF. CDR3 nucleotide sequence: TGCGCCAGCAGGGTAGGAGACACCATATATTTT.

This clone was recorded only once. This chain connects TRBV7-8 to TRBJ1-6; possible D gene TRBD1, 6 bases. V lost 2 bases to trimming and J lost 10 bases, with 18 bases between them. The CDR3 runs to 16 residues. From germline, CDR1 is SGHVS and CDR2 FQNEAQ. CDR3 DNA sequence: TGTGCCAGCAGCTTAAGAGGGGTACAGGGAGGGTCACCCCTCCACTTT. It yields the protein CASSLRGVQGGSPLHF.

The chain has TRBV3-1 (or the pseudogene TRBV3-2) and TRBJ2-6; the match to TRBD1 covers 8 bases. Germline CDR1 is LGHDT and CDR2 is YNNKEL (reference sequence). The V and J ends lost 4 bases and 2 bases, in that order; junction bases with no gene match: 4. This CDR3 region has 16 residues. Written as DNA, the CDR3 is TGTGCCAGCAGCCCCGACAGGGGTGCTGGGGCCAACGTCCTGACTTTC. Amino acid sequence: CASSPDRGAGANVLTF.

Note on this clone: The same CDR3 arises from other DNA sequences in this sample as well. The genes are TRBV12-3 or TRBV12-4 and TRBJ2-1; maybe TRBD1 (6 bases). CDR3 length: 12 residues. The V end was cut by 6 bases, the J end by 5 bases, with 8 bases between. CDR3 sequence: CASSRTDNEQFF. Here the CDR3 DNA reads TGTGCCAGCAGCAGGACAGACAATGAGCAGTTCTTC.

This clone was seen a handful of times. This rearrangement joins TRBV6-5 to TRBJ2-2; 9 positions match TRBD1. CDR1 is MNHEY and CDR2 is SVGAGI in the germline V gene. J lost 6 bases, V lost 2 bases, and 7 bases had no gene match. The CDR3 length is 16 residues. CDR3 in amino acids: CASSYLPDRGAGELFF. DNA for the CDR3: TGTGCCAGCAGTTACCTACCGGACAGGGGCGCCGGGGAGCTGTTTTTT.

The chain joins TRBV18 to TRBJ2-2, with TRBD2 identical over 15 bases. The CDR3 totals 20 residues. CDR1 is KGHSH, CDR2 LQKENI, per germline. After removal of 3 bases from V and 0 bases from J, the junction contained 8 bases not matched to a gene. CDR3 region: CASSPRTSGGAPANTGELFF. The CDR3 DNA follows: TGTGCCAGCTCACCCCGGACTAGCGGGGGGGCCCCCGCGAACACCGGGGAGCTGTTTTTT.

CDR3 sequence: CASSYSFRETQYF. The CDR3, as DNA: TGTGCCAGCAGCTACAGTTTCCGAGAGACCCAGTACTTC. The rearrangement uses TRBV27 and TRBJ2-5, with D hard to call. V dropped 6 bases and J dropped 4 bases, with 12 bases sitting between them. Germline CDR1 is MNHEY and CDR2 is SMNVEV (reference sequence). This CDR3 is 13 amino acids long.